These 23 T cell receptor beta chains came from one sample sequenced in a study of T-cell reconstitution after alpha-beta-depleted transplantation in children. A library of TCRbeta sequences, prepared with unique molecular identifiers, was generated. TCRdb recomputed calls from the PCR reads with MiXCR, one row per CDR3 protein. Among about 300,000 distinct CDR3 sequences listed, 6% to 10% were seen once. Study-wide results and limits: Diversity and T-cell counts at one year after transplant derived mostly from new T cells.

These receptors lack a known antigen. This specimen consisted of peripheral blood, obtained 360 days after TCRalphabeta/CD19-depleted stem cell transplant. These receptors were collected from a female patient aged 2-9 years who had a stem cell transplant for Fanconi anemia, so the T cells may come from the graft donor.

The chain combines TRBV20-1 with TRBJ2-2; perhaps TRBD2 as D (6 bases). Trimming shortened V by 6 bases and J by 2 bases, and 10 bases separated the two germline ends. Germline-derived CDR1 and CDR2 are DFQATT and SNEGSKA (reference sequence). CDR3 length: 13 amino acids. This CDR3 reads CSAASDNTGELFF. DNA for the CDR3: TGCAGTGCGGCTAGCGACAACACCGGGGAGCTGTTTTTT.

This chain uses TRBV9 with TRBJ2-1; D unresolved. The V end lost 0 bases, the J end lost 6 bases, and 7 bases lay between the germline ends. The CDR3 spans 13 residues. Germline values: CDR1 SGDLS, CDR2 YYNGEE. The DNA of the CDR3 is TGTGCCAGCAGCGTAGGGGTGGGCAATGAGCAGTTCTTC. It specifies CASSVGVGNEQFF. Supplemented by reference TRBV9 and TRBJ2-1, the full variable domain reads DSGVTQTPKHLITATGQRVTLRCSPRSGDLSVYWYQQSLDQGLQFLIQYYNGEERAKGNILERFSAQQFPDLHSELNLSSLELGDSALYFCASSVGVGNEQFFGPGTRLTVL.

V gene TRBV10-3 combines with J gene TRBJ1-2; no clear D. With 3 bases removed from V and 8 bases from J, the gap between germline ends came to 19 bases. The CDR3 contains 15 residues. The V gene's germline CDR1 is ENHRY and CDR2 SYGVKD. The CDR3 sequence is CAISDPSGPAMGYTF. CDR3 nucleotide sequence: TGTGCCATCAGTGATCCGAGTGGGCCCGCTATGGGCTACACCTTC.

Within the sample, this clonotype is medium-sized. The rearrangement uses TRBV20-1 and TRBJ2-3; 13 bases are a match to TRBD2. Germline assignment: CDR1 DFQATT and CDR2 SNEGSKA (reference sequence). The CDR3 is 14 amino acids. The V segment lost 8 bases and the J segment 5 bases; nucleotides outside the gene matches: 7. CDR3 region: CSQTSGGTLDTQYF. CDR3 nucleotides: TGCAGTCAGACTAGCGGGGGGACGTTAGATACGCAGTATTTT.

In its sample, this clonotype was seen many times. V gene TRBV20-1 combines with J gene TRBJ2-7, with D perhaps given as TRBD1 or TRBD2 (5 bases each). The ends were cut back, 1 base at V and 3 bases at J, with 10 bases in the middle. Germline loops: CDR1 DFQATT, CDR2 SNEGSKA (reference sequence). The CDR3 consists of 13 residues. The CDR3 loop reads CSARVGTGYEQYV. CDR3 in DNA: TGCAGTGCTAGAGTAGGGACGGGCTACGAGCAGTACGTC.

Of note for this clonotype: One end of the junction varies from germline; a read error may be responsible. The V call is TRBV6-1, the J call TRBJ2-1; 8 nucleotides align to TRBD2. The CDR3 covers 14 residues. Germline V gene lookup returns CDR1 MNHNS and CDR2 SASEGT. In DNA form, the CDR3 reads TGTGCCAGCAGAAGCGGGGGCTTATACAATGAGCAGTTCTTT. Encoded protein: CASRSGGLYNEQFF.

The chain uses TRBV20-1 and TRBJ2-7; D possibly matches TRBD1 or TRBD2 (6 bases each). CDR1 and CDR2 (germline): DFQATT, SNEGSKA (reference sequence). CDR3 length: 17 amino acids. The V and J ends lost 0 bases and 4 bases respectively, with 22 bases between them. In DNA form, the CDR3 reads TGCAGTGCTAGAGATCAAAATCTCAGGGGCGGGGTGTACGAGCAGTACGTC. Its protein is CSARDQNLRGGVYEQYV.

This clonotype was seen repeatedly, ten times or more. CDR3 amino acids: CAISDLDYEQYF. For the CDR3, the DNA is TGTGCCATCAGTGACTTGGATTACGAGCAGTACTTC. This chain joins TRBV10-3 and TRBJ2-7; D remains unclear. The germline V gene has CDR1 ENHRY and CDR2 SYGVKD. This CDR3 contains 12 residues. V was trimmed by 3 bases and J by 4 bases, leaving 7 bases between them.

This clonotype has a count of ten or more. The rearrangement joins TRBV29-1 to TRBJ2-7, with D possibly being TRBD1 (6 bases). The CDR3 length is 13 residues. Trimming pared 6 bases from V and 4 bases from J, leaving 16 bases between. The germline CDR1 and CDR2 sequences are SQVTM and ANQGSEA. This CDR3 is CSVQTGKRYEQYF. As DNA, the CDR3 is TGCAGCGTGCAAACAGGGAAGAGATACGAGCAGTACTTC.

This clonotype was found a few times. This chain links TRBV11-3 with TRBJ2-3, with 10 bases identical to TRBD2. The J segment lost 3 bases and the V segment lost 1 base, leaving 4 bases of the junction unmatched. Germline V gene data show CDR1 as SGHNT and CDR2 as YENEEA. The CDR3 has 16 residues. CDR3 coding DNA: TGTGCCAGCAGCTTAGCTAGCGGGGGTTATACAGATACGCAGTATTTT. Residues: CASSLASGGYTDTQYF.

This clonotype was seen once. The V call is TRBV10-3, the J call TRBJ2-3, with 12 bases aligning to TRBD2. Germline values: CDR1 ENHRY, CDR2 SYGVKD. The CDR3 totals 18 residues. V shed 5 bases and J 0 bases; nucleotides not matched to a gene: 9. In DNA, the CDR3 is TGTGCCATCAGTTTTAGGCTAGCGGGGGGGAAAAGCACAGATACGCAGTATTTT. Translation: CAISFRLAGGKSTDTQYF.

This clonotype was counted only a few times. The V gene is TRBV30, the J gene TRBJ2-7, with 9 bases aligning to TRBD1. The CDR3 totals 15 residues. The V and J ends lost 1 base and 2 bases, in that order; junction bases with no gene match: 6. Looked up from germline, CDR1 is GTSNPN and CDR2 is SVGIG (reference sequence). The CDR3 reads CAWSEGQGGPYEQYF. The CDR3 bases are TGTGCCTGGAGTGAGGGACAGGGAGGCCCCTACGAGCAGTACTTC.

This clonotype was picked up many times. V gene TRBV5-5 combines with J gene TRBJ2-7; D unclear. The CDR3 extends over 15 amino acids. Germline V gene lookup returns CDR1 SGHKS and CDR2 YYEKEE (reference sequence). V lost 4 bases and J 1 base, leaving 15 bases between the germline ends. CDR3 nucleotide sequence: TGTGCCAGCAGCCCGGCCAGCTCACTTTCCTACGAGCAGTACTTC. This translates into CASSPASSLSYEQYF.

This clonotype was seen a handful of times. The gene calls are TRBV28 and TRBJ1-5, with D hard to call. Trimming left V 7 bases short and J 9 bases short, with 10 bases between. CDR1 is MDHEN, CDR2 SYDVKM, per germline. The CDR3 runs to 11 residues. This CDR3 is CASTFRGPQHF. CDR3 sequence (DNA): TGTGCCAGCACCTTCAGAGGGCCCCAGCATTTT.

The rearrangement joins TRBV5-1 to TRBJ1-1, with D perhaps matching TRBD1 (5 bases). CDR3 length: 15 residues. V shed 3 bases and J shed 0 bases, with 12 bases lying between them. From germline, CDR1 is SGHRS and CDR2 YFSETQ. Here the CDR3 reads CASSSSTVMNTEAFF. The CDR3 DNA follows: TGCGCCAGCAGCTCTTCGACAGTAATGAACACTGAAGCTTTCTTT. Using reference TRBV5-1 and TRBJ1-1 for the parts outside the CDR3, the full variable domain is KAGVTQTPRYLIKTRGQQVTLSCSPISGHRSVSWYQQTPGQGLQFLFEYFSETQRNKGNFPGRFSGRQFSNSRSEMNVSTLELGDSALYLCASSSSTVMNTEAFFGQGTRLTVV.

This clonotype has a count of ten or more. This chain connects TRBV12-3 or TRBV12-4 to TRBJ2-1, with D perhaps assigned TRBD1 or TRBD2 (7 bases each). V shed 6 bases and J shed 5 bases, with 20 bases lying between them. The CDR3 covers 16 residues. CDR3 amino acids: CASSPRGRGINNEQFF. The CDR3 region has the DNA TGTGCCAGCAGCCCTAGGGGGCGGGGGATCAACAATGAGCAGTTCTTC.

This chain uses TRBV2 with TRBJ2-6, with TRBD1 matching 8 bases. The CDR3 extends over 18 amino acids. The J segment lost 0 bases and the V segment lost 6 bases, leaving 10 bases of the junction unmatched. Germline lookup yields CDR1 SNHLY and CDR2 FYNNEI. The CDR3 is CASRMDRAYTSGANVLTF. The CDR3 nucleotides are TGTGCCAGCAGGATGGACAGGGCGTATACCTCTGGGGCCAACGTCCTGACTTTC.

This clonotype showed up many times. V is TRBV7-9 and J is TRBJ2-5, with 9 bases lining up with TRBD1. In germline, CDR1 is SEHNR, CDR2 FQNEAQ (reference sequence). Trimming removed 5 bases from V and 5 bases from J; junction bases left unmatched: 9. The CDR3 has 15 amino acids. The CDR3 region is CASSTRTGAKETQYF. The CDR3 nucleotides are TGTGCCAGCAGCACCCGGACAGGGGCTAAGGAGACCCAGTACTTC.

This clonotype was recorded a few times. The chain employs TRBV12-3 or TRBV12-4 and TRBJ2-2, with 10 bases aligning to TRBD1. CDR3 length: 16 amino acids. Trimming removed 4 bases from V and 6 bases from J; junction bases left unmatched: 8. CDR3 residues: CASSSPGTGAAGELFF. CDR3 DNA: TGTGCCAGCAGTTCCCCCGGGACAGGGGCGGCCGGGGAGCTGTTTTTT.

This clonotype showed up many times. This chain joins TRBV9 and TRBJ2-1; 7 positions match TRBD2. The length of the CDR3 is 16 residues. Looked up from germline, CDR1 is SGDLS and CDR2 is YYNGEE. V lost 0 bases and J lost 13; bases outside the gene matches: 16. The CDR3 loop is CASSVGRGGPSGEQFF. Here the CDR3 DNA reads TGTGCCAGCAGCGTAGGACGGGGAGGGCCATCGGGGGAACAGTTCTTC. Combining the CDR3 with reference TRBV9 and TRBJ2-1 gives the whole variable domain DSGVTQTPKHLITATGQRVTLRCSPRSGDLSVYWYQQSLDQGLQFLIQYYNGEERAKGNILERFSAQQFPDLHSELNLSSLELGDSALYFCASSVGRGGPSGEQFFGPGTRLTVL.

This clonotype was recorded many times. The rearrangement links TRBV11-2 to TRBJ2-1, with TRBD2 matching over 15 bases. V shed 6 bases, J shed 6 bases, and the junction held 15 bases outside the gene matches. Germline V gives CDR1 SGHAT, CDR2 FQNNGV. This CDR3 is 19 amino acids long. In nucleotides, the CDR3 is TGTGCCAGCAGGGGGTTCGGTGGGCAGGGACTAGCGGGAGGCAATGAGCAGTTCTTC. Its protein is CASRGFGGQGLAGGNEQFF.

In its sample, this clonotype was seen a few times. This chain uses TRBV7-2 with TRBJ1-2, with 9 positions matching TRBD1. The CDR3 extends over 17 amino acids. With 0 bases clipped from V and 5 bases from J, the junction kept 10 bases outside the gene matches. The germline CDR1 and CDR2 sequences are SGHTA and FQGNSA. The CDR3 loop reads CASSLAILGQGLYGYTF. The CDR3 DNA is TGTGCCAGCAGCTTAGCTATCCTGGGACAGGGATTATATGGCTACACCTTC. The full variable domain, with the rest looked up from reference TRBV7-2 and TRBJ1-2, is GAGVSQSPSNKVTEKGKDVELRCDPISGHTALYWYRQSLGQGLEFLIYFQGNSAPDKSGLPSDRFSAERTGGSVSTLTIQRTQQEDSAVYLCASSLAILGQGLYGYTFGSGTRLTVV.

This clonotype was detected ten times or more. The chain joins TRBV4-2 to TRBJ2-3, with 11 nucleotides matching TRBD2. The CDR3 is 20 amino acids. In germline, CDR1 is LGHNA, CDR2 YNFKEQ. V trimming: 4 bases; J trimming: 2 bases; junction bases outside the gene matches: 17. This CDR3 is CASSPRGLAASPHHTDTQYF. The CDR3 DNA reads TGTGCCAGCAGCCCCAGGGGACTAGCGGCTAGCCCACACCACACAGATACGCAGTATTTT.